The T cell receptor (beta chain) described here comes from a study of beta chain features in type 1 diabetes. Findings and limits, study-wide: For Type 1 diabetes patients, all four CD4+ subsets carried TCRB CDR3s that were moderately but significantly shorter.

Germline V gene sequence: CDR1 SGHTA, CDR2 FQGNSA. The CDR3 is made up of 15 amino acids. V was trimmed by 3 bases and J by 6 bases, leaving 17 bases between them. Expressed TCRB transcripts were sequenced because the isolated RNA had all been reverse transcribed beforehand. Assay: immunoSEQ multiplex PCR; the TCRdb copy retains only in-frame clones and omits some. The table includes about 740,000 clones, over 10% detected once. This clone was seen a handful of times. Its antigen is not identified. This clonotype originated in a man younger than 35 with type 1 diabetes. Sequencing used naive CD4+ T cells from blood. This chain uses TRBV7-2 with TRBJ2-5; perhaps TRBD1 as D (6 bases). The CDR3 region is CASSLGWVRGQTQYF. The CDR3, as DNA: TGTGCCAGCAGCTTGGGGTGGGTCAGGGGACAGACCCAGTACTTC.